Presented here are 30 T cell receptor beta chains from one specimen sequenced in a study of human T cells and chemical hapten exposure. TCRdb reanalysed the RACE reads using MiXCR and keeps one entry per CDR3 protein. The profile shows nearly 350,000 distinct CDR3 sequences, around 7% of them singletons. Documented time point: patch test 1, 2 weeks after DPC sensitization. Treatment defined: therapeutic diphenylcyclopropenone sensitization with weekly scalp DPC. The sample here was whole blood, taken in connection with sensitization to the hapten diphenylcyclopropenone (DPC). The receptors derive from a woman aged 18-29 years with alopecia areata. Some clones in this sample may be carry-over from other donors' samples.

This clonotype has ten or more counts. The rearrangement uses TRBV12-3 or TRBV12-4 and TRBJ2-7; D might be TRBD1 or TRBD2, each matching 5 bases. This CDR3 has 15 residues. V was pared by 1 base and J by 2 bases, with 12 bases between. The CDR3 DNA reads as TGTGCCAGCAGTTTAGAACACGGGACCACCTACGAGCAGTACTTC. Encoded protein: CASSLEHGTTYEQYF.

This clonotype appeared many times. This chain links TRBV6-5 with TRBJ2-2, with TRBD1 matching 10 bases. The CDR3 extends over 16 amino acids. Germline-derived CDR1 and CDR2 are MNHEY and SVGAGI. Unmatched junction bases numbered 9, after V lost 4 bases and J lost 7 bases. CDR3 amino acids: CASSFIGTGDFGELFF. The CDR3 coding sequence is TGTGCCAGCAGTTTCATCGGGACAGGGGATTTCGGGGAGCTGTTTTTT.

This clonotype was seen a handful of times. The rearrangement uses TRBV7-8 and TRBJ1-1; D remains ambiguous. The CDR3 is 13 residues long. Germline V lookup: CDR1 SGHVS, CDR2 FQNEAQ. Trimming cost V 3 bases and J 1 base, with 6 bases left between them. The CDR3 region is CASSFQRNTEAFF. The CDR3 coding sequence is TGTGCCAGCAGCTTCCAGAGGAACACTGAAGCTTTCTTT.

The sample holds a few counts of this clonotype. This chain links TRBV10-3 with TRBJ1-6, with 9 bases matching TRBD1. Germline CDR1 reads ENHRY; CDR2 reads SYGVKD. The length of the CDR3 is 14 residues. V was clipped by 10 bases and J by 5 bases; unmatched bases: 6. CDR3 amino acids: CASSGQGHNSPLHF. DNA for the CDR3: TGTGCCAGCTCAGGACAGGGGCATAATTCACCCCTCCACTTT.

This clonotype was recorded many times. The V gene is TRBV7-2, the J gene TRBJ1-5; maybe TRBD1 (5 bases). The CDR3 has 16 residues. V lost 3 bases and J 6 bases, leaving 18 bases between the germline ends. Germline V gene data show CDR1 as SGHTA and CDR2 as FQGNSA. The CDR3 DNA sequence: TGTGCCAGCAGCTTTTCCGGGACGGAACCCAGTCAGCCCCAGCATTTT. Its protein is CASSFSGTEPSQPQHF.

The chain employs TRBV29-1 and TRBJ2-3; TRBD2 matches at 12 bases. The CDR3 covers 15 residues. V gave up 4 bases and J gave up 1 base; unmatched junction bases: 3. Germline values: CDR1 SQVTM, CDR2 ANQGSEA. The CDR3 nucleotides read TGCAGCGTTGTTTGGACTAGCGGGGGCACAGATACGCAGTATTTT. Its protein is CSVVWTSGGTDTQYF.

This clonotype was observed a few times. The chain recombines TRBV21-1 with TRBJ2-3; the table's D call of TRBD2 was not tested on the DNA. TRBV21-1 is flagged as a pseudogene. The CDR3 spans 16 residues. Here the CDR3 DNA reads TGTGCCAGCAGCGCTGTTCGTAGCGGGGCCACAGATACGCAGTATTTT. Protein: CASSAVRSGATDTQYF.

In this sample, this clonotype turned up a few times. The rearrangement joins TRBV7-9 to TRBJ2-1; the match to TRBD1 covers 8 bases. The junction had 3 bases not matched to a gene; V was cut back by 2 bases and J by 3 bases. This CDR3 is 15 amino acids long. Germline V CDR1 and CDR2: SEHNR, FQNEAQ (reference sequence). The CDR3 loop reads CASSLWTGNYNEQFF. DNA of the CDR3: TGTGCCAGCAGCTTATGGACAGGGAACTACAATGAGCAGTTCTTC.

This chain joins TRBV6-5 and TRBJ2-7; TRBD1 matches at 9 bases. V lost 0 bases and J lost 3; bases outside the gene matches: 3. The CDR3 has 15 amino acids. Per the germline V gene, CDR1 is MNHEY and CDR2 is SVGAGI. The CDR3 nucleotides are TGTGCCAGCAGTTACTCGACAGGGGGGATCTACGAGCAGTACTTC. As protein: CASSYSTGGIYEQYF.

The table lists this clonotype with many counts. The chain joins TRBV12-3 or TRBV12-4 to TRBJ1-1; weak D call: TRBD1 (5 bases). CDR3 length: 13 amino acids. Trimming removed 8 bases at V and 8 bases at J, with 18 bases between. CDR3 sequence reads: CASQPWGPGEAFF. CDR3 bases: TGTGCCAGCCAACCTTGGGGCCCAGGGGAAGCTTTCTTT.

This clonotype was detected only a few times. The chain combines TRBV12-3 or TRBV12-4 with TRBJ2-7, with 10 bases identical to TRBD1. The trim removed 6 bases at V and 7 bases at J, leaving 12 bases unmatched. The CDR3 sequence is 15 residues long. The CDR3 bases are TGTGCCAGCAGACCCGACAGGGGGCTCACGACGGAGCAGTACTTC. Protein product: CASRPDRGLTTEQYF.

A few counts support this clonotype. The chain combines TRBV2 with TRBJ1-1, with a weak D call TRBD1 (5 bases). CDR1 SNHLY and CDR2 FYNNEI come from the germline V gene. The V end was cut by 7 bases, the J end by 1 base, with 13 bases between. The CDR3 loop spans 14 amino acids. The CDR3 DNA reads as TGTGCCAGCACAAAGGTTGACAGGAACACTGAAGCTTTCTTT. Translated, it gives CASTKVDRNTEAFF.

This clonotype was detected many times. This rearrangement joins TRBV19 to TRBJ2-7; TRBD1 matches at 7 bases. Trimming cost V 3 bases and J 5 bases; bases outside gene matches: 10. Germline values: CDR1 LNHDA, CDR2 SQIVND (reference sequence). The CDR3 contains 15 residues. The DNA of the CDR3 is TGTGCCAGTAGTATGATAGGGACAGAGTCTGACGAGCAGTACTTC. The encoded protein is CASSMIGTESDEQYF.

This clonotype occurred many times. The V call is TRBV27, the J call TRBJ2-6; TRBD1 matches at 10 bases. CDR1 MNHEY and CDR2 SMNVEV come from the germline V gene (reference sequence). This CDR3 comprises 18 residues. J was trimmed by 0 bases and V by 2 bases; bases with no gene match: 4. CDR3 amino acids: CASSLRDRGFSGANVLTF. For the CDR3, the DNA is TGTGCCAGCAGTTTAAGGGACAGGGGATTCTCTGGGGCCAACGTCCTGACTTTC.

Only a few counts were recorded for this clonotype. In DNA, the CDR3 is TGTGCCAGCAGTCTTTTATCTCGGCGCACTGAAGCTTTCTTT. Translated, it gives CASSLLSRRTEAFF. The V call is TRBV28, the J call TRBJ1-1; D gene ambiguous. V was trimmed by 5 bases and J by 4 bases, leaving 14 bases between them. Germline CDR1 is MDHEN and CDR2 is SYDVKM. There are 14 residues in the CDR3.

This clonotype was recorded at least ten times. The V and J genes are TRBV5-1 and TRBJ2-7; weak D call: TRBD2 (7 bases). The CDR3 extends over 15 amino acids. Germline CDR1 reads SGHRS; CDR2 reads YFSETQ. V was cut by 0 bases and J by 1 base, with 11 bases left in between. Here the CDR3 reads CASSLVGGRSYEQYF. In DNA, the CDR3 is TGCGCCAGCAGCTTGGTCGGGGGGCGATCCTACGAGCAGTACTTC.

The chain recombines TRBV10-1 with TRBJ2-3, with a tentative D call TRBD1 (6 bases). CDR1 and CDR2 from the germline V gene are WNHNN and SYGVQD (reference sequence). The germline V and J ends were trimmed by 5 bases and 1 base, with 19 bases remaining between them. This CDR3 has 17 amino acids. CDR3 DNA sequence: TGCGCCAGCAGTCCGGGACACCAAAGGACCCGCACAGATACGCAGTATTTT. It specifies CASSPGHQRTRTDTQYF.

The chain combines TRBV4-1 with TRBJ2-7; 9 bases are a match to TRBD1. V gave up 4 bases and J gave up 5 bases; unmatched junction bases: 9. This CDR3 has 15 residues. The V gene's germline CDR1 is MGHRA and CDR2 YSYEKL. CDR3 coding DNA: TGCGCCAGCAGCCGTTCGGGACAGGGAGACCACGAGCAGTACTTC. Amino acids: CASSRSGQGDHEQYF.

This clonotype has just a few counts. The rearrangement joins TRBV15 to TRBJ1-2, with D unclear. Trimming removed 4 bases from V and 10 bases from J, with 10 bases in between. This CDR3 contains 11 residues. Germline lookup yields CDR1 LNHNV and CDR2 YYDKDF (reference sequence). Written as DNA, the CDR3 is TGTGCCACCAGCAAGTTGGATTCCTACACCTTC. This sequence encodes CATSKLDSYTF.

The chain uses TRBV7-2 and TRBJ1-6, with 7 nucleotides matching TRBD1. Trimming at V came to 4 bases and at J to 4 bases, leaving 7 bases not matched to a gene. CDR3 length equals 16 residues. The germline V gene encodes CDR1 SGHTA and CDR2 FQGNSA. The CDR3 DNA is TGTGCCAGCAGCTCCCCACCGGGACAGTATAATTCACCCCTCCACTTT. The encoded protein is CASSSPPGQYNSPLHF. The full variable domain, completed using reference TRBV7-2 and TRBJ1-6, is GAGVSQSPSNKVTEKGKDVELRCDPISGHTALYWYRQSLGQGLEFLIYFQGNSAPDKSGLPSDRFSAERTGGSVSTLTIQRTQQEDSAVYLCASSSPPGQYNSPLHFGNGTRLTVT.

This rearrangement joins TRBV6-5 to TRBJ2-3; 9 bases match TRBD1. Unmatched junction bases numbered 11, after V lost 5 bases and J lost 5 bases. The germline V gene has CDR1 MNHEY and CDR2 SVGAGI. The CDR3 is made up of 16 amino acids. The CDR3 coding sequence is TGTGCCAGCAGTCACCTTCCCGGGACAGGGAAAGATACGCAGTATTTT. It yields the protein CASSHLPGTGKDTQYF.

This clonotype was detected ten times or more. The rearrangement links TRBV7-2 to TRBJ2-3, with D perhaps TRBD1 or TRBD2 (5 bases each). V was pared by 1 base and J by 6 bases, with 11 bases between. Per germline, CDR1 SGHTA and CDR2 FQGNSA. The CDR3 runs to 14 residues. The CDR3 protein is CASSLGGSADTQYF. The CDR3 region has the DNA TGTGCCAGCAGCTTAGGGGGGTCGGCGGATACGCAGTATTTT.

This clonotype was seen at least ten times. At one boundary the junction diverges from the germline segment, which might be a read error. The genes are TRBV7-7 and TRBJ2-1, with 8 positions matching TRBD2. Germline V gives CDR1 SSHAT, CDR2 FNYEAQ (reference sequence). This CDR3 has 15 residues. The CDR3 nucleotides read TGTGCTAGCAGCTCCCAACCCGGACTAGCTGAGGAGCAGTTCTTC. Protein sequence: CASSSQPGLAEEQFF.

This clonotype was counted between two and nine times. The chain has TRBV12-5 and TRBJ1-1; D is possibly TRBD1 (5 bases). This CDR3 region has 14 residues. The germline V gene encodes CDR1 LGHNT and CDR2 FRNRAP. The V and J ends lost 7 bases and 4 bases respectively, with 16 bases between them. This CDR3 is CASVGTGWSTEAFF. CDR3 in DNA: TGTGCTAGTGTGGGGACGGGGTGGAGCACTGAAGCTTTCTTT.

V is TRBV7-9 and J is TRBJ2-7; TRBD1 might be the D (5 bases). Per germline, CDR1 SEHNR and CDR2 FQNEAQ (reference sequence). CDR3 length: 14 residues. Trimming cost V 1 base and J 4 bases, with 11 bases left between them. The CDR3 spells CASSLVGQLYEQYF. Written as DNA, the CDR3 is TGTGCCAGCAGCTTAGTGGGGCAGTTGTACGAGCAGTACTTC.

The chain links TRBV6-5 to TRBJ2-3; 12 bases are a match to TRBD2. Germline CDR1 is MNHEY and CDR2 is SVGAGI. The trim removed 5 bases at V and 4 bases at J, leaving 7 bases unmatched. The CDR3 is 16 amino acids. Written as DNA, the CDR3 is TGTGCCAGCAGTGCCCCTAGCGGGGGGGGGTCAGATACGCAGTATTTT. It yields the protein CASSAPSGGGSDTQYF.

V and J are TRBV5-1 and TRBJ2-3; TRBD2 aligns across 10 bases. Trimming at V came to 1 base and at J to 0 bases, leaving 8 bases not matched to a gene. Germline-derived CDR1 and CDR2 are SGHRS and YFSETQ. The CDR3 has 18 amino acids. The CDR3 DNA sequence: TGCGCCAGCAGCTTGTTTCCTAGCGGGGGCGCTAGCACAGATACGCAGTATTTT. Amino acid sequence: CASSLFPSGGASTDTQYF.

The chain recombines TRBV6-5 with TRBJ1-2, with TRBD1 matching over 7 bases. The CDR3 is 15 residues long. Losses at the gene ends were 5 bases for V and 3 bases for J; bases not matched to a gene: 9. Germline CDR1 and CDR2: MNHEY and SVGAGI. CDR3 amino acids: CASSPGTADDYGYTF. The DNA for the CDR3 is TGTGCCAGCAGTCCAGGGACAGCCGACGACTATGGCTACACCTTC.

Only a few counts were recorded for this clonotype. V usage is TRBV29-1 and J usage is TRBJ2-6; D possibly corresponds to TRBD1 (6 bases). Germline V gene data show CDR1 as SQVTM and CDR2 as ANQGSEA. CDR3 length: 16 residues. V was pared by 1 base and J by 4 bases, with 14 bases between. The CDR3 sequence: CSVEGLQGKGANVLTF. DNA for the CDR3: TGCAGCGTTGAAGGGTTACAGGGTAAGGGGGCCAACGTCCTGACTTTC.

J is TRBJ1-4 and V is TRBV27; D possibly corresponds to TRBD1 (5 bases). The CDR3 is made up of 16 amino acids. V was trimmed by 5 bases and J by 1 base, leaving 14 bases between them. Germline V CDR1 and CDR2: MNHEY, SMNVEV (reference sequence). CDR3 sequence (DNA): TGTGCCAGCAGTCGCGAGCCCAGGGTAACTAATGAAAAACTGTTTTTT. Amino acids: CASSREPRVTNEKLFF.